These 20 T cell receptor beta chains share one sample of origin, sequenced in a study of T cells in Graves' hyperthyroidism and ophthalmopathy. From RNA transcripts, TCR beta CDR3 regions were amplified. First-round RT-PCR with HTBI primers amplified the TCR CDR3 region. MiXCR was run by TCRdb on the multiplex PCR reads, yielding one entry per CDR3 protein. The sample lists about 560,000 distinct CDR3 sequences; 15% to 20% were seen once. Sequenced input: blood. The source is a woman between 18 and 30 years old with Graves' hyperthyroidism.

The chain recombines TRBV6-2 or TRBV6-3 with TRBJ1-5; maybe TRBD1 (5 bases). The CDR3 is made up of 15 amino acids. Per germline, CDR1 MNHEY and CDR2 SVGEGT. V was clipped by 5 bases and J by 6 bases, with 17 bases between them. Here the CDR3 reads CASSRDLWPGQPQHF. DNA of the CDR3: TGTGCCAGCAGTCGGGACCTTTGGCCGGGTCAGCCCCAGCATTTT.

This clonotype was picked up a small number of times. The rearrangement links TRBV27 to TRBJ1-1, with D maybe TRBD1 (5 bases). V dropped 8 bases and J dropped 5 bases, with 18 bases sitting between them. CDR3 length: 14 amino acids. CDR1 and CDR2 (germline): MNHEY, SMNVEV (reference sequence). The CDR3 here is CASGPLGGGTEAFF. For the CDR3, the DNA is TGTGCCAGCGGGCCGTTGGGGGGGGGGACTGAAGCTTTCTTT.

This clonotype occurred many times. The V call is TRBV7-9, the J call TRBJ1-5; possibly TRBD1 for D (6 bases). The CDR3 length is 15 residues. Germline V CDR1 and CDR2: SEHNR, FQNEAQ (reference sequence). V dropped 5 bases and J dropped 5 bases, with 16 bases sitting between them. CDR3: CASSPGTLLDQPQHF. CDR3 sequence (DNA): TGTGCCAGCAGCCCAGGGACACTTCTCGATCAGCCCCAGCATTTT.

J is TRBJ2-2 and V is TRBV24-1, with a tentative D call TRBD1 (6 bases). Trimming stripped 2 bases from V and 5 bases from J, with 11 bases between. The CDR3 spans 15 residues. Germline-derived CDR1 and CDR2 are KGHDR and SFDVKD. CDR3 residues: CATSDSRQETGELFF. CDR3 nucleotides: TGTGCCACCAGTGATTCCAGACAGGAAACCGGGGAGCTGTTTTTT.

This clonotype was counted ten times or more. One junction end disagrees with the germline gene, perhaps due to a read error. This rearrangement joins TRBV7-9 to TRBJ1-3; a possible D gene is TRBD1 (5 bases). This CDR3 contains 12 residues. CDR1 is SEHNR and CDR2 is FQNEAQ in the germline V gene (reference sequence). CDR3 sequence reads: CASSRDTGGADF. The CDR3 DNA sequence: TGTGCCAGCAGCCGAGACACAGGAGGGGCCGATTTT.

This clonotype has only a few counts. The chain uses TRBV6-1 and TRBJ1-1; possible D gene TRBD1, 6 bases. The length of the CDR3 is 15 residues. Germline values: CDR1 MNHNS, CDR2 SASEGT. V lost 6 bases, J lost 0 bases, and 14 bases lay in between. The CDR3 sequence is CASRRSGALNTEAFF. In DNA, the CDR3 is TGTGCCAGCAGGCGCTCGGGGGCACTGAACACTGAAGCTTTCTTT.

The table lists this clonotype with many counts. The J gene is TRBJ1-3, the V gene TRBV6-1; 8 nucleotides match TRBD1. The J segment lost 4 bases and the V segment lost 8 bases, leaving 4 bases of the junction unmatched. The germline V gene encodes CDR1 MNHNS and CDR2 SASEGT. The CDR3 totals 13 residues. CDR3 sequence reads: CASVQGEGNTIYF. The CDR3 DNA is TGTGCCAGCGTACAGGGGGAAGGAAACACCATATATTTT.

The gene calls are TRBV15 and TRBJ1-4; maybe TRBD1 (6 bases). Germline lookup yields CDR1 LNHNV and CDR2 YYDKDF (reference sequence). CDR3 size: 15 residues. With 1 base removed from V and 11 bases from J, the gap between germline ends came to 17 bases. As DNA, the CDR3 is TGTGCCACCAGCAGAGGAACGGGGGGCTTCGGGAAACTGTTTTTT. Translation gives CATSRGTGGFGKLFF.

This clonotype was counted many times. The rearrangement links TRBV12-3 or TRBV12-4 to TRBJ1-2; 7 nucleotides agree with TRBD1. V shed 4 bases and J 1 base; nucleotides not matched to a gene: 9. The CDR3 extends over 16 amino acids. CDR3 sequence: CASSSTQGPINYGYTF. The DNA of the CDR3 is TGTGCCAGCAGTTCTACACAGGGGCCCATTAACTATGGCTACACCTTC.

This clonotype turned up a few times. The genes are TRBV28 and TRBJ2-7, with 8 nucleotides matching TRBD2. The length of the CDR3 is 14 residues. Germline trimming cut 1 base from V and 5 bases from J; bases unmatched to any gene: 4. CDR1 MDHEN and CDR2 SYDVKM come from the germline V gene. Here the CDR3 reads CASSLSPGGDEQYF. CDR3 nucleotides: TGTGCCAGCAGTTTATCTCCGGGGGGGGACGAGCAGTACTTC. Full variable domain (missing parts from reference TRBV28 and TRBJ2-7): DVKVTQSSRYLVKRTGEKVFLECVQDMDHENMFWYRQDPGLGLRLIYFSYDVKMKEKGDIPEGYSVSREKKERFSLILESASTNQTSMYLCASSLSPGGDEQYFGPGTRLTVT.

The chain has TRBV20-1 and TRBJ1-1, with a tentative D call TRBD1 (6 bases). Trimming took off 6 bases at V and 11 bases at J, with 19 bases between the two ends. The length of the CDR3 is 12 residues. CDR1 DFQATT and CDR2 SNEGSKA come from the germline V gene (reference sequence). CDR3 sequence (DNA): TGCAGTGCAACAGACAGGATAAGTGGGGCTTTCTTT. Translated, it gives CSATDRISGAFF.

This clonotype was seen repeatedly, ten times or more. The chain has TRBV7-8 and TRBJ2-7; D call uncertain. Looked up from germline, CDR1 is SGHVS and CDR2 is FQNEAQ. V dropped 5 bases and J dropped 3 bases, with 11 bases sitting between them. The CDR3 contains 13 residues. This CDR3 reads CASSPRSLYEQYF. CDR3 nucleotides: TGTGCCAGCAGCCCCCGAAGCCTCTACGAGCAGTACTTC.

This clonotype was seen repeatedly, ten times or more. The chain employs TRBV30 and TRBJ2-1, with 10 bases fitting TRBD2. Germline V gene sequence: CDR1 GTSNPN, CDR2 SVGIG (reference sequence). J gave up 2 bases and V 6 bases, and 4 bases lay outside the gene matches. This CDR3 contains 14 residues. The CDR3 protein is CACLAGETYNEQFF. For the CDR3, the DNA is TGTGCCTGTCTAGCGGGAGAGACCTACAATGAGCAGTTCTTC.

In its sample, this clonotype was seen many times. The chain combines TRBV20-1 with TRBJ2-4; D is possibly TRBD2 (5 bases). The V gene lost 4 bases and the J gene lost 0 bases, with 13 bases spanning the gap. The CDR3 loop spans 15 amino acids. The germline V gene has CDR1 DFQATT and CDR2 SNEGSKA (reference sequence). The chain's CDR3 is CSATEVASAKNIQYF. DNA for the CDR3: TGCAGTGCTACGGAGGTAGCTTCAGCCAAAAACATTCAGTACTTC.

J is TRBJ2-7 and V is TRBV28; 11 bases align to TRBD2. This CDR3 is 16 amino acids long. V shed 6 bases, J shed 2 bases, and the junction held 9 bases outside the gene matches. CDR1 is MDHEN and CDR2 is SYDVKM in the germline V gene. The CDR3 DNA is TGTGCCAGCAGAACTAGCGGGAGATGGGTTCCCTACGAGCAGTACTTC. Protein product: CASRTSGRWVPYEQYF.

This clonotype was recorded at least ten times. The V gene is TRBV16, the J gene TRBJ2-7; D is uncertain. The CDR3 totals 18 residues. CDR1 KGHSY and CDR2 FQNENV come from the germline V gene. V gave up 4 bases and J gave up 3 bases, with 25 bases separating them. In DNA form, the CDR3 reads TGTGCCAGCAGCCCTAGGCCGGGCTGGGCTTCTCAAGACTACGAGCAGTACTTC. It yields the protein CASSPRPGWASQDYEQYF.

This clonotype has more than one count but fewer than ten. The chain carries TRBV27 and TRBJ2-1; D gene ambiguous. The J call is in doubt because the DNA end fits TRBJ2-7 better. CDR3 length: 14 amino acids. The germline gives CDR1 MNHEY, CDR2 SMNVEV (reference sequence). CDR3 bases: TGTGCCAGCAGTTTTATGAGCTCCTACAATGAGCAGTACTTC. It codes for CASSFMSSYNEQYF.

The chain joins TRBV9 to TRBJ1-1; D is unresolved. CDR3 length: 13 residues. Trimming removed 0 bases at V and 5 bases at J, with 8 bases between. The germline CDR1 and CDR2 sequences are SGDLS and YYNGEE. The CDR3 nucleotides read TGTGCCAGCAGCGTAGGGTCAGGTACTGAAGCTTTCTTT. It translates to CASSVGSGTEAFF.

This clonotype was seen only a few times. As DNA, the CDR3 is TGTGCCACCAGCCGCCACAGGAGTAGCAATCAGCCCCAGCATTTT. Translated: CATSRHRSSNQPQHF. This sequence joins TRBV15 and TRBJ1-5; D is possibly TRBD1 (5 bases). The germline V gene encodes CDR1 LNHNV and CDR2 YYDKDF (reference sequence). Trimming removed 5 bases at V and 0 bases at J, with 11 bases between. This CDR3 spans 15 amino acids. Complete variable domain (other parts from reference TRBV15 and TRBJ1-5): DAMVIQNPRYQVTQFGKPVTLSCSQTLNHNVMYWYQQKSSQAPKLLFHYYDKDFNNEADTPDNFQSRRPNTSFCFLDIRSPGLGDTAMYLCATSRHRSSNQPQHFGDGTRLSIL.

To note about this clonotype: One junction end does not reproduce the germline sequence, and a read error may be involved. The chain employs TRBV2 and TRBJ1-1; D unclear. The CDR3 is made up of 14 amino acids. Germline assignment: CDR1 SNHLY and CDR2 FYNNEI. The CDR3 DNA follows: TGTGCCAGCAGTGAAGCCGGCAGGAACACTGAAGCTTCCTTT. Protein sequence: CASSEAGRNTEASF.